These 31 T cell receptor beta chains were sequenced from one sample in a study of blood T cell repertoires in COVID-19 (dated by TCRdb to the early 2020s). Library preparation employed the immunoSEQ multiplex PCR assay. Here the immuneACCESS table is served through TCRdb, limited to in-frame sequences with V and J called. Missing clones are a known gap in these copies; in checked studies unresolved V genes cover under half, and the rest lacks a known reason. This sample gives around 110,000 clones in total; over 75% of them show up just once. Approximately 1.7% of the sample goes to the ten largest clones. Sequences were obtained from peripheral blood. Receptors were obtained from a human donor with active COVID-19. The donor label of this sample is uncertain.

This chain links TRBV5-1 with TRBJ2-1, with a tentative D call TRBD2 (6 bases). CDR1 and CDR2 (germline): SGHRS, YFSETQ. With 4 bases removed from V and 4 bases from J, the gap between germline ends came to 18 bases. There are 16 residues in the CDR3. The CDR3 region has the DNA TGCGCCAGCAGCGGGGGGACGGTTCAAGGTTACAATGAGCAGTTCTTC. Protein sequence: CASSGGTVQGYNEQFF.

The chain carries TRBV18 and TRBJ2-2; maybe TRBD1 (6 bases). The germline V gene has CDR1 KGHSH and CDR2 LQKENI. This CDR3 has 18 amino acids. Trimming cost V 2 bases and J 1 base, with 17 bases left between them. As DNA, the CDR3 is TGTGCCAGCTCACCAGACGGGTACAGGGTGCTGAACACCGGGGAGCTGTTTTTT. Translation: CASSPDGYRVLNTGELFF.

J is TRBJ1-5 and V is TRBV7-8; 10 bases agree with TRBD1. This CDR3 region has 17 residues. J lost 6 bases, V lost 2 bases, and 10 bases had no gene match. The germline CDR1 and CDR2 sequences are SGHVS and FQNEAQ. CDR3 amino acids: CASSLPTGGIRGQPQHF. The CDR3 nucleotides read TGTGCCAGCAGCTTACCGACAGGGGGCATTAGAGGTCAGCCCCAGCATTTT.

CDR3 protein: CASRAGGGNTIYF. The CDR3 DNA is TGTGCCAGCAGAGCAGGGGGAGGAAACACCATATATTTT. The genes are TRBV6-5 and TRBJ1-3; 7 bases align to TRBD1. V was clipped by 6 bases and J by 4 bases; unmatched bases: 3. CDR3 length: 13 amino acids. Germline V gene data show CDR1 as MNHEY and CDR2 as SVGAGI.

This chain links TRBV5-1 with TRBJ2-2, with D perhaps matching TRBD2 (5 bases). V was trimmed by 4 bases and J by 6 bases, leaving 10 bases between them. The CDR3 length is 13 residues. Looked up from germline, CDR1 is SGHRS and CDR2 is YFSETQ. The CDR3 is CASSLPGAGELFF. DNA of the CDR3: TGCGCCAGCAGCCTCCCCGGGGCCGGGGAGCTGTTTTTT. Combining the CDR3 with reference TRBV5-1 and TRBJ2-2 gives the whole variable domain KAGVTQTPRYLIKTRGQQVTLSCSPISGHRSVSWYQQTPGQGLQFLFEYFSETQRNKGNFPGRFSGRQFSNSRSEMNVSTLELGDSALYLCASSLPGAGELFFGEGSRLTVL.

V usage is TRBV4-1 and J usage is TRBJ2-6, with D tentatively TRBD2 (5 bases). The CDR3 loop spans 16 amino acids. Germline CDR1 and CDR2: MGHRA and YSYEKL. V was pared by 0 bases and J by 2 bases, with 8 bases between. The CDR3 protein is CASSQDRGAGANVLTF. The CDR3 region has the DNA TGCGCCAGCAGCCAAGATCGGGGAGCTGGGGCCAACGTCCTGACTTTC.

The chain carries TRBV19 and TRBJ2-6; 7 bases match TRBD1. Germline values: CDR1 LNHDA, CDR2 SQIVND (reference sequence). V was pared by 5 bases and J by 4 bases, with 14 bases of the junction left unmatched. The CDR3 is 18 amino acids. The CDR3 loop is CASSPGGWRVTGANVLTF. The DNA of the CDR3 is TGTGCCAGTAGTCCAGGGGGTTGGCGGGTCACAGGGGCCAACGTCCTGACTTTC. The variable domain in full, with the rest retrieved from reference TRBV19 and TRBJ2-6, is DGGITQSPKYLFRKEGQNVTLSCEQNLNHDAMYWYRQDPGQGLRLIYYSQIVNDFQKGDIAEGYSVSREKKESFPLTVTSAQKNPTAFYLCASSPGGWRVTGANVLTFGAGSRLTVL.

CDR3 DNA: TGTGCCAGCAGTTTTGGGGGCGATCAGCCCCAGCATTTT. Its translation is CASSFGGDQPQHF. V gene TRBV27 combines with J gene TRBJ1-5; tentative D call: TRBD1 (6 bases). The CDR3 sequence is 13 residues long. Looked up from germline, CDR1 is MNHEY and CDR2 is SMNVEV (reference sequence). V gave up 3 bases and J gave up 5 bases, with 8 bases separating them.

This clone was seen only a few times. The chain has TRBV5-1 and TRBJ1-3; the D gene is possibly TRBD1 (5 bases). The CDR3 consists of 15 residues. Trimming took 4 bases from V and 3 from J, leaving 14 bases between them. Germline values: CDR1 SGHRS, CDR2 YFSETQ. DNA for the CDR3: TGCGCCAGCAGCCCTACAGGAGCGGGTGGAAACACCATATATTTT. Translated: CASSPTGAGGNTIYF.

The chain employs TRBV18 and TRBJ2-2; D unresolved. V lost 8 bases and J lost 1, with 14 bases in between. The CDR3 loop spans 15 amino acids. Germline CDR1 reads KGHSH; CDR2 reads LQKENI. CDR3 region: CASPAPSGNTGELFF. For the CDR3, the DNA is TGTGCCAGCCCTGCGCCCTCAGGGAACACCGGGGAGCTGTTTTTT.

This rearrangement joins TRBV5-1 to TRBJ2-5; perhaps TRBD1 as D (6 bases). The CDR3 contains 13 residues. Per the germline V gene, CDR1 is SGHRS and CDR2 is YFSETQ. Trimming shortened V by 4 bases and J by 5 bases, and 12 bases separated the two germline ends. The CDR3 is CASSAGVLETQYF. CDR3 nucleotides: TGCGCCAGCAGCGCAGGGGTTCTCGAGACCCAGTACTTC.

The J gene is TRBJ2-7, the V gene TRBV6-5; D might be TRBD1 (5 bases). Germline V CDR1 and CDR2: MNHEY, SVGAGI. Trimming removed 0 bases at V and 6 bases at J, with 18 bases between. There are 16 residues in the CDR3. CDR3 sequence reads: CASSYSGQASKGEQYF. The CDR3 bases are TGTGCCAGCAGTTACTCGGGGCAAGCCTCAAAAGGCGAGCAGTACTTC.

The rearrangement uses TRBV10-3 and TRBJ2-2, with no clear D. Germline CDR1 is ENHRY and CDR2 is SYGVKD. Trimming left V 4 bases short and J 0 bases short, with 6 bases between. The CDR3 is 14 amino acids. The CDR3 DNA is TGTGCCATCAGTGTTCGAGCGAACACCGGGGAGCTGTTTTTT. Its protein product is CAISVRANTGELFF.

The rearrangement joins TRBV5-4 to TRBJ1-1; TRBD1 matches 10 bases. The V gene end was trimmed by 10 bases and the J gene end by 5 bases; junction bases not matched to a gene: 8. Looked up from germline, CDR1 is SGHNT and CDR2 is YYREEE (reference sequence). The CDR3 is 13 residues long. CDR3 loop: CAGVDRGLTEAFF. The CDR3 DNA sequence: TGTGCCGGGGTAGACAGGGGGCTGACTGAAGCTTTCTTT.

This clone has only one observation. The chain links TRBV12-3 or TRBV12-4 to TRBJ2-3, with TRBD2 identical over 9 bases. V trimming: 10 bases; J trimming: 1 base; junction bases outside the gene matches: 3. The CDR3 has 13 amino acids. The CDR3 here is CATAGGGTDTQYF. The CDR3 DNA sequence: TGTGCCACCGCGGGAGGGGGCACAGATACGCAGTATTTT.

This chain links TRBV19 with TRBJ1-1, with a weak D call TRBD1 (5 bases). CDR1 and CDR2 from the germline V gene are LNHDA and SQIVND (reference sequence). V gave up 4 bases and J gave up 3 bases, with 6 bases separating them. The CDR3 loop spans 12 amino acids. CDR3 bases: TGTGCCAGTAGTAGGGGGGACACTGAAGCTTTCTTT. Amino acids: CASSRGDTEAFF.

The V call is TRBV28, the J call TRBJ1-1; D is unclear. The germline CDR1 and CDR2 sequences are MDHEN and SYDVKM. The CDR3 extends over 11 amino acids. Trimming cost V 6 bases and J 6 bases, with 8 bases left between them. For the CDR3, the DNA is TGTGCCAGCAGGGGGAGGCCTGAAGCTTTCTTT. Translation gives CASRGRPEAFF.

V usage is TRBV6-4 and J usage is TRBJ1-4; D remains ambiguous. The CDR3 extends over 13 amino acids. CDR1 and CDR2 from the germline V gene are MRHNA and SNTAGT. V was shortened by 6 bases and J by 3 bases, with 8 bases between the two germline ends. CDR3 coding DNA: TGTGCCAGCAGCCGGGGTCCTAATGAAAAACTGTTTTTT. Its translation is CASSRGPNEKLFF.

This sequence joins TRBV28 and TRBJ1-2; 8 positions match TRBD1. V was pared by 11 bases and J by 1 base, with 3 bases of the junction left unmatched. CDR3 length: 12 residues. Germline values: CDR1 MDHEN, CDR2 SYDVKM. The CDR3 loop is CAAQGGNYGYTF. CDR3 sequence (DNA): TGTGCCGCACAGGGGGGTAACTATGGCTACACCTTC.

The chain is built from TRBV7-2 and TRBJ1-4; 8 bases are a match to TRBD1. This CDR3 contains 15 residues. The germline V gene encodes CDR1 SGHTA and CDR2 FQGNSA. V lost 5 bases and J lost 6; bases outside the gene matches: 8. DNA for the CDR3: TGTGCCAGCAGCGGGTGGACAGGGTTGTATGAAAAACTGTTTTTT. Encoded protein: CASSGWTGLYEKLFF. The full variable domain, completed using reference TRBV7-2 and TRBJ1-4, is GAGVSQSPSNKVTEKGKDVELRCDPISGHTALYWYRQSLGQGLEFLIYFQGNSAPDKSGLPSDRFSAERTGGSVSTLTIQRTQQEDSAVYLCASSGWTGLYEKLFFGSGTQLSVL.

This chain links TRBV27 with TRBJ2-3, with 12 positions matching TRBD2. Germline V CDR1 and CDR2: MNHEY, SMNVEV (reference sequence). The CDR3 has 24 amino acids. Trimming took 3 bases from V and 0 from J; bases not matched to a gene: 25. The CDR3 is CASSLRTGLLAGGPGSVSTDTQYF. The CDR3 nucleotides are TGTGCCAGCAGTTTGAGAACAGGGTTGCTAGCGGGGGGGCCAGGTAGTGTTAGCACAGATACGCAGTATTTT.

The genes are TRBV7-9 and TRBJ2-1; possibly TRBD1 for D (5 bases). The ends were cut back, 5 bases at V and 0 bases at J, with 14 bases in the middle. The CDR3 spans 16 residues. Germline V gives CDR1 SEHNR, CDR2 FQNEAQ (reference sequence). The CDR3: CASSVDTRFSYNEQFF. In DNA, the CDR3 is TGTGCCAGCAGCGTGGACACTCGATTCTCCTACAATGAGCAGTTCTTC.

This sequence joins TRBV9 and TRBJ2-7; maybe TRBD1 (5 bases). The germline V and J ends were trimmed by 4 bases and 6 bases, with 11 bases remaining between them. This CDR3 spans 12 amino acids. CDR1 SGDLS and CDR2 YYNGEE come from the germline V gene. The CDR3 DNA is TGTGCCAGCAGCTCCAGGGATCTCGAGCAGTACTTC. It yields the protein CASSSRDLEQYF.

The chain combines TRBV7-2 with TRBJ2-5; tentative D call: TRBD2 (6 bases). Per the germline V gene, CDR1 is SGHTA and CDR2 is FQGNSA. Trimming pared 1 base from V and 5 bases from J, leaving 14 bases between. CDR3 length equals 15 residues. The CDR3 here is CASSLELPRGETQYF. Written as DNA, the CDR3 is TGTGCCAGCAGCTTAGAACTGCCCCGGGGGGAGACCCAGTACTTC. The variable domain in full, completed from reference TRBV7-2 and TRBJ2-5, reads GAGVSQSPSNKVTEKGKDVELRCDPISGHTALYWYRQSLGQGLEFLIYFQGNSAPDKSGLPSDRFSAERTGGSVSTLTIQRTQQEDSAVYLCASSLELPRGETQYFGPGTRLLVL.

This clone was recorded only once. The CDR3 region is CASSYFPRTGGPYTF. CDR3 coding DNA: TGTGCCAGCAGTTACTTTCCCCGGACAGGGGGTCCCTACACCTTC. This chain connects TRBV6-5 to TRBJ1-2; 10 bases line up with TRBD1. J was trimmed by 10 bases and V by 1 base; bases with no gene match: 9. Germline assignment: CDR1 MNHEY and CDR2 SVGAGI. The CDR3 covers 15 residues.

This chain joins TRBV5-1 and TRBJ2-7; TRBD1 might be the D (5 bases). CDR1 is SGHRS and CDR2 is YFSETQ in the germline V gene. The CDR3 loop spans 14 amino acids. V was trimmed by 2 bases and J by 5 bases, leaving 14 bases between them. The CDR3 sequence: CASSFLAQGNEQYF. CDR3 coding DNA: TGCGCCAGCAGCTTCTTAGCTCAGGGAAACGAGCAGTACTTC.

This clone was found once. The V call is TRBV6-2 or TRBV6-3, the J call TRBJ2-5; TRBD2 matches at 16 bases. The CDR3 is 18 residues long. Germline V gene data show CDR1 as MNHEY and CDR2 as SVGEGT. V trimming: 2 bases; J trimming: 1 base; junction bases outside the gene matches: 4. The CDR3 region has the DNA TGTGCCAGCAGTTACCGGGGACTAGCGGGGGGGACCCAAGAGACCCAGTACTTC. Protein sequence: CASSYRGLAGGTQETQYF.

The rearrangement joins TRBV5-4 to TRBJ2-7, with 7 positions matching TRBD1. The CDR3 extends over 15 amino acids. Trimming removed 3 bases from V and 0 bases from J; junction bases left unmatched: 6. The germline V gene encodes CDR1 SGHNT and CDR2 YYREEE (reference sequence). The CDR3 DNA is TGTGCCAGCAGCTCGACAGGGACAAGCTCCTACGAGCAGTACTTC. This translates into CASSSTGTSSYEQYF.

The J gene is TRBJ2-7, the V gene TRBV6-5; TRBD2 agrees at 7 bases. Germline CDR1 reads MNHEY; CDR2 reads SVGAGI. Trimming at V came to 5 bases and at J to 4 bases, leaving 8 bases not matched to a gene. CDR3 length: 14 amino acids. The chain's CDR3 is CASSIGGGPYEQYF. The CDR3 nucleotides are TGTGCCAGCAGTATCGGGGGAGGGCCTTACGAGCAGTACTTC.

V gene TRBV4-1 combines with J gene TRBJ2-1; the D gene is possibly TRBD1 (6 bases). The CDR3 has 16 amino acids. Per the germline V gene, CDR1 is MGHRA and CDR2 is YSYEKL. Trimming removed 0 bases from V and 3 bases from J, with 12 bases in between. The CDR3 reads CASSQEQQGVYNEQFF. The CDR3 DNA follows: TGCGCCAGCAGCCAAGAACAACAGGGTGTCTACAATGAGCAGTTCTTC.

J is TRBJ2-1 and V is TRBV19; 10 positions match TRBD2. This CDR3 region has 15 residues. Germline CDR1 reads LNHDA; CDR2 reads SQIVND (reference sequence). V shed 7 bases, J shed 9 bases, and the junction held 12 bases outside the gene matches. CDR3 nucleotides: TGTGCCAGTACCCCAGCGGGGGGGCGGGTCAGTGAGCAGTTCTTC. This encodes CASTPAGGRVSEQFF.